Only one count was recorded for the clone carrying this T cell receptor (beta chain). This sample was taken from a study of T cell changes during pregnancy in multiple sclerosis. Trimming shortened V by 5 bases and J by 3 bases, and 19 bases separated the two germline ends. The CDR3 consists of 16 residues. Germline loops: CDR1 SEHNR, CDR2 FQNEAQ (reference sequence). TCRdb's table, derived via immunoSEQ multiplex PCR, lists solely in-frame clones and lacks some. Of around 96,000 clones listed, 94% are singletons. This sequence was found in a female donor in good health, enrolled as a control in a pregnancy study. V and J are TRBV7-9 and TRBJ1-1, with D unresolved. Source: peripheral blood, taken after pregnancy. This CDR3 reads CASSPRPGSSDTEAFF. The CDR3 nucleotides are TGTGCCAGCAGCCCCAGGCCTGGCAGTTCCGACACTGAAGCTTTCTTT.